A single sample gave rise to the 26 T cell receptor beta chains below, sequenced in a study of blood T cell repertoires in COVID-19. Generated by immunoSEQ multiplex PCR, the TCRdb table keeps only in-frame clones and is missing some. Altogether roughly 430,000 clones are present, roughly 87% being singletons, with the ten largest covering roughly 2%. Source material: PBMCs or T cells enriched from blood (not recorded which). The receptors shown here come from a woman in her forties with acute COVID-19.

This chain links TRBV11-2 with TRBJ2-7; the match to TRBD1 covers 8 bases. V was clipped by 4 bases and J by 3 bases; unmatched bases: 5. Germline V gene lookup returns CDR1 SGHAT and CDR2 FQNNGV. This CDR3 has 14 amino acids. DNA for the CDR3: TGTGCCAGCAGCTCCAGACAGGGGTTCTACGAGCAGTACTTC. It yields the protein CASSSRQGFYEQYF.

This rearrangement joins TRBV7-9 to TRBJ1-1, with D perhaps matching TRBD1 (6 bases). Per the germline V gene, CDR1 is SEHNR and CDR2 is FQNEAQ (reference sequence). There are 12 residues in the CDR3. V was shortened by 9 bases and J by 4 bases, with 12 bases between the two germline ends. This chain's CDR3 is CASQRGGTEAFF. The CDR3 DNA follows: TGTGCCAGTCAAAGGGGGGGCACTGAAGCTTTCTTT.

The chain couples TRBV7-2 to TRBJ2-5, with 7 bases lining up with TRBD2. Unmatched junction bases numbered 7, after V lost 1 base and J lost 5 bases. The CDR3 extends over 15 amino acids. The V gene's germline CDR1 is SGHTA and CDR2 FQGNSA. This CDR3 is CASSLESGKGETQYF. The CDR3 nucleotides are TGTGCCAGCAGCTTAGAAAGCGGGAAAGGGGAGACCCAGTACTTC.

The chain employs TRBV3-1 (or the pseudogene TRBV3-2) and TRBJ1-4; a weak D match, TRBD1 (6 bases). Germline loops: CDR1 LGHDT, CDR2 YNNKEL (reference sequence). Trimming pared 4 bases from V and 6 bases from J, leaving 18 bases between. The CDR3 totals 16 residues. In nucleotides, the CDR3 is TGTGCCAGCAGCCGAAGGACCACAGGGAATGATGAAAAACTGTTTTTT. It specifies CASSRRTTGNDEKLFF.

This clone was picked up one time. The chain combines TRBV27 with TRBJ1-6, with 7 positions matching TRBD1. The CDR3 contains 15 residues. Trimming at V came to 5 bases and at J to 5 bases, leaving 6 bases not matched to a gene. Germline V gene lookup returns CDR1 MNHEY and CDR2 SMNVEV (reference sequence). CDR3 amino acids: CASSDWGQNNSPLHF. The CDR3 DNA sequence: TGTGCCAGCAGTGACTGGGGACAGAATAATTCACCCCTCCACTTT.

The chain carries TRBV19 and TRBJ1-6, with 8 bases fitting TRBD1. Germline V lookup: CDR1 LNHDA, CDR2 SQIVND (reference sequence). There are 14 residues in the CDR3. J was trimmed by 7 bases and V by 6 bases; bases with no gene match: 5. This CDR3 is CASRKQGGNSPLHF. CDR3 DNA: TGTGCCAGTAGAAAACAGGGGGGAAATTCACCCCTCCACTTT.

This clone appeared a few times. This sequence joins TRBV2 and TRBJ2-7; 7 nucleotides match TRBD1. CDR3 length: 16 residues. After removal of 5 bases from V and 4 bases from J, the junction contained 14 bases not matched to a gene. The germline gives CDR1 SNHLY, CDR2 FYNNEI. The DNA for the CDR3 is TGTGCCAGCAGTTTAAAAGAACAGGGGTTTTCATACGAGCAGTACTTC. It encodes CASSLKEQGFSYEQYF. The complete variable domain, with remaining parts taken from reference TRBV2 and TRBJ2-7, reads EPEVTQTPSHQVTQMGQEVILRCVPISNHLYFYWYRQILGQKVEFLVSFYNNEISEKSEIFDDQFSVERPDGSNFTLKIRSTKLEDSAMYFCASSLKEQGFSYEQYFGPGTRLTVT.

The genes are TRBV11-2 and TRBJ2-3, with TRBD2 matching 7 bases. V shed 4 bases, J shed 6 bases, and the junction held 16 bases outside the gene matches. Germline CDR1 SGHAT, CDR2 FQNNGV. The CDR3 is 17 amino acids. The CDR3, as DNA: TGTGCCAGCAGCTCCGTTAGAGCTAGCGGATCTTGGGATACGCAGTATTTT. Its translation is CASSSVRASGSWDTQYF.

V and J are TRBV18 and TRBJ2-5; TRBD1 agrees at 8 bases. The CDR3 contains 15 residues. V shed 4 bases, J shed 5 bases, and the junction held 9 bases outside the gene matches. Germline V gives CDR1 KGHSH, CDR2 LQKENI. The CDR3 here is CASSLPGQGVETQYF. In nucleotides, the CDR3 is TGTGCCAGCTCACTGCCAGGACAGGGTGTGGAGACCCAGTACTTC.

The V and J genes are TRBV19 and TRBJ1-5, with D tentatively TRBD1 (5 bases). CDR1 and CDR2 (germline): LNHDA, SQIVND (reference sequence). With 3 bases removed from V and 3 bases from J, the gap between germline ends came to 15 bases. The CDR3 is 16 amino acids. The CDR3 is CASSIFGREVNQPQHF. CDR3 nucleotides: TGTGCCAGTAGTATCTTCGGCAGGGAGGTCAATCAGCCCCAGCATTTT.

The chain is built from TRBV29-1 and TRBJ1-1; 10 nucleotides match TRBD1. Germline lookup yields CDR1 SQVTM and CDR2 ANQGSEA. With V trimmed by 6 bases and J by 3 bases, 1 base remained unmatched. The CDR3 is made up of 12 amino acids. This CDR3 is CSVGQGDTEAFF. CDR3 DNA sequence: TGCAGCGTCGGACAGGGGGACACTGAAGCTTTCTTT.

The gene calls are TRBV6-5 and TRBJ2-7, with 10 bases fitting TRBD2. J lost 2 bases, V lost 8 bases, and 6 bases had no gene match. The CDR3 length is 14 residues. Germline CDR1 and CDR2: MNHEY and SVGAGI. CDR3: CASLTSGVPYEQYF. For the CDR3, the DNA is TGTGCCAGCCTAACTAGCGGGGTTCCCTACGAGCAGTACTTC.

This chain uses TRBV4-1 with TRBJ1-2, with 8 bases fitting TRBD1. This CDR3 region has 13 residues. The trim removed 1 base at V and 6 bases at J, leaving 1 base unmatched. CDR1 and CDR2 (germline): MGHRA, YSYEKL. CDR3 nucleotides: TGCGCCAGCAGCCAAGCAGGGGGCCATGGCTACACCTTC. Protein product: CASSQAGGHGYTF.

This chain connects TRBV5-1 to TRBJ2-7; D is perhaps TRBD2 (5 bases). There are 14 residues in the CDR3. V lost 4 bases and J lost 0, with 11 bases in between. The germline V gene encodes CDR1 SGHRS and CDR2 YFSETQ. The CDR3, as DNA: TGCGCCAGCAGCGTCGTGGGGAGCTCCTACGAGCAGTACTTC. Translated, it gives CASSVVGSSYEQYF.

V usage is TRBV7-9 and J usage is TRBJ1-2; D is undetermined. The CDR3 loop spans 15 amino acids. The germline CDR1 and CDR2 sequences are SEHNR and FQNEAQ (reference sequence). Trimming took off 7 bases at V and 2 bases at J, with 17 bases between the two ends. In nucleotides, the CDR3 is TGTGCCAGCATCCAGATATACCGAACCAACTATGGCTACACCTTC. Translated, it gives CASIQIYRTNYGYTF.

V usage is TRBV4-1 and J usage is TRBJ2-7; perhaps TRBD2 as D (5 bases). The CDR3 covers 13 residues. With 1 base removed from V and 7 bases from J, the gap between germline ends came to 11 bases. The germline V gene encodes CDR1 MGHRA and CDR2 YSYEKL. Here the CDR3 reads CASSQVYTGEQYF. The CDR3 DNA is TGCGCCAGCAGCCAAGTCTACACGGGGGAGCAGTACTTC.

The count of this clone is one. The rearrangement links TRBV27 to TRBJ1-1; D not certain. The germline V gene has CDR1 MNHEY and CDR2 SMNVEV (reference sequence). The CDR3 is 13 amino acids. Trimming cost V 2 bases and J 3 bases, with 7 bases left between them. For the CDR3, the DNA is TGTGCCAGCAGTTTAAACGGGGACACTGAAGCTTTCTTT. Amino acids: CASSLNGDTEAFF.

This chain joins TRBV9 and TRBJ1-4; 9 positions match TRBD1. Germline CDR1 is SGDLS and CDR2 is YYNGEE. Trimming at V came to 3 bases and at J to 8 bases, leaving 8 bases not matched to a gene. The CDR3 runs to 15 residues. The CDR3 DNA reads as TGTGCCAGCAGCGACCACAGGGGGCAGGAGGAAAAACTGTTTTTT. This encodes CASSDHRGQEEKLFF.

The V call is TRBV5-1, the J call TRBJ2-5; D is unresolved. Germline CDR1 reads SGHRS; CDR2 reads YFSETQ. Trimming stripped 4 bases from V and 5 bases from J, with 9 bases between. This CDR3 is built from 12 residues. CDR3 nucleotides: TGCGCCAGCAGCACCACCCGGGAGACCCAGTACTTC. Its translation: CASSTTRETQYF.

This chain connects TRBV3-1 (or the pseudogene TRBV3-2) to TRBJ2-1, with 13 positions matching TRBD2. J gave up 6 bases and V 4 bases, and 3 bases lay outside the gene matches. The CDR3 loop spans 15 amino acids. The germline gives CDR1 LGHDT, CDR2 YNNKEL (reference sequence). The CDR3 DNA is TGTGCCAGCAGCCCCGGGACTAGCGGGGTCAATGAGCAGTTCTTC. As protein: CASSPGTSGVNEQFF.

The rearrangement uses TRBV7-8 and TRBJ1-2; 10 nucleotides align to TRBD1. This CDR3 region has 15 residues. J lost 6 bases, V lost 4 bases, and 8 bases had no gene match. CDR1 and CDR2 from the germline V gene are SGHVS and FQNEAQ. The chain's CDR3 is CASSSFLGQGNGYTF. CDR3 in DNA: TGTGCCAGCAGCTCATTTCTGGGACAGGGGAATGGCTACACCTTC.

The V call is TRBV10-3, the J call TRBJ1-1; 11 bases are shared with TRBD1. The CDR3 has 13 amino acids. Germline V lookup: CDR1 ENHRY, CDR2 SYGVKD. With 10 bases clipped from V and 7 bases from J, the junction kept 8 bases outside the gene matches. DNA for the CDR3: TGTGCCACGGAGGGACAGGGGGGGGTTGAAGCTTTCTTT. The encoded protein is CATEGQGGVEAFF.

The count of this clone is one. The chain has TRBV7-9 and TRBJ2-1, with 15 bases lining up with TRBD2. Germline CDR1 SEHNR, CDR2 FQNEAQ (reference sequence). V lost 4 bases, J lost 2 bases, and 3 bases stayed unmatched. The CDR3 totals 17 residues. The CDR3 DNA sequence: TGTGCCAGCAGCTACGGACTAGCGGGGGGGCCCTACAATGAGCAGTTCTTC. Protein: CASSYGLAGGPYNEQFF. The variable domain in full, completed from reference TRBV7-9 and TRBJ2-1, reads DTGVSQNPRHKITKRGQNVTFRCDPISEHNRLYWYRQTLGQGPEFLTYFQNEAQLEKSRLLSDRFSAERPKGSFSTLEIQRTEQGDSAMYLCASSYGLAGGPYNEQFFGPGTRLTVL.

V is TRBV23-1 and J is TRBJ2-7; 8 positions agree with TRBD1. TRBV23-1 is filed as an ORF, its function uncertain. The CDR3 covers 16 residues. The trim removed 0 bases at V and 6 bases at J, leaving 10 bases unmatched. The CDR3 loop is CASSQSPGQAFFEQYF. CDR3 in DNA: TGCGCCAGCAGTCAATCTCCGGGACAGGCTTTTTTCGAGCAGTACTTC.

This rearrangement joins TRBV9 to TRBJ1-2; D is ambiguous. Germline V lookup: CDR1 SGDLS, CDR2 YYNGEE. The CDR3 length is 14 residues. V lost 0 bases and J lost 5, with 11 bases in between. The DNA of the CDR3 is TGTGCCAGCAGCGTAGATACCAGGATGTATGGCTACACCTTC. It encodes CASSVDTRMYGYTF.

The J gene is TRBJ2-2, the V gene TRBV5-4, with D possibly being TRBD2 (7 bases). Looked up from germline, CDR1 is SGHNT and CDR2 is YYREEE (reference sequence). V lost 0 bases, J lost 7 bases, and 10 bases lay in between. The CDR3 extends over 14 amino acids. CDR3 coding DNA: TGTGCCAGCAGCTTGGGCGGGGGCATCGGGGAGCTGTTTTTT. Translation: CASSLGGGIGELFF.